The present T cell receptor beta chain was sequenced within a study of cytomegalovirus exposure and HLA in healthy donors. The study, taken as a whole, reports: Roughly 170 TCR beta chains were listed as cytomegalovirus-associated.

The V gene's germline CDR1 is SGHDT and CDR2 YYEEEE. V dropped 2 bases and J dropped 4; count of bases not matched to a gene: 2. The CDR3 extends over 15 amino acids. Comment on this clone: The antigen is unknown.

Method: immunoSEQ multiplex PCR; TCRdb's copy keeps in-frame clones and lacks some. The table includes more than 110,000 clones, almost 85% detected once. The donors were members of the validation cohort, which comprised 90 to 150 subjects and was separate from the first cohort of roughly 700 subjects. The sample consisted of PBMCs. J is TRBJ2-1 and V is TRBV5-6, with 11 bases matching TRBD2. This clonotype was obtained from a woman in her 30s in good health and CMV-seronegative. The CDR3 coding sequence is TGTGCCAGCAGCTTTCGACTAGCGGGGTACAATGAGCAGTTCTTC. It is translated as CASSFRLAGYNEQFF.